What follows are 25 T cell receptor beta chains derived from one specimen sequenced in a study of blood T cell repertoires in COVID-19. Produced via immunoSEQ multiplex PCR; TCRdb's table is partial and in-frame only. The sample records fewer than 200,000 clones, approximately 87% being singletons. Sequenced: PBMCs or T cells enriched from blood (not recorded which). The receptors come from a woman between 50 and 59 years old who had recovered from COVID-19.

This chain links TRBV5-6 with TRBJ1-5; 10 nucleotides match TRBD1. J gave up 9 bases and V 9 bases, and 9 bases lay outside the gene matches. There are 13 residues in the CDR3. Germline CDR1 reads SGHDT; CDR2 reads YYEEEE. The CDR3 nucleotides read TGTGCCACGTCGAGGGGACAGGGGACGCCCCAGCATTTT. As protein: CATSRGQGTPQHF.

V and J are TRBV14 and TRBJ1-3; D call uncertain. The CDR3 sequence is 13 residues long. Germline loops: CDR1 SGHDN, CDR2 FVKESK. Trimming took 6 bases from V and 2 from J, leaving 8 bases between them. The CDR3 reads CASSQLAGNTIYF. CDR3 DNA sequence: TGTGCCAGCAGTCAATTAGCTGGAAACACCATATATTTT.

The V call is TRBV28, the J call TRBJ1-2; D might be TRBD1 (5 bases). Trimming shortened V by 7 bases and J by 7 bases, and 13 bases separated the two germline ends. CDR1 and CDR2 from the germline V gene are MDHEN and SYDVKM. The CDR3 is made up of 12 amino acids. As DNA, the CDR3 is TGTGCCAGCACTGGGGCGTGGGGTGGCTACACCTTC. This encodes CASTGAWGGYTF.

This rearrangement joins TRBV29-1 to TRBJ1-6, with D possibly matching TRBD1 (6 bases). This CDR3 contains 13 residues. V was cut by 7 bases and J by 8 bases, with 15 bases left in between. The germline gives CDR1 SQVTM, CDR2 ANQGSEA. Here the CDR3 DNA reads TGCAGCGCCACCACAGGGTCCCATTCACCCCTCCACTTT. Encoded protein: CSATTGSHSPLHF. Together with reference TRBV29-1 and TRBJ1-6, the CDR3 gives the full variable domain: SAVISQKPSRDICQRGTSLTIQCQVDSQVTMMFWYRQQPGQSLTLIATANQGSEATYESGFVIDKFPISRPNLTFSTLTVSNMSPEDSSIYLCSATTGSHSPLHFGNGTRLTVT.

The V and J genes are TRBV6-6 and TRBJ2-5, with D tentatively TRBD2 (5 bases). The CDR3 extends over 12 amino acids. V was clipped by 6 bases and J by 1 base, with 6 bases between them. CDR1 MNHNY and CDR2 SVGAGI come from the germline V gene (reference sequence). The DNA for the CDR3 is TGTGCCAGCAGGACTACCCAAGAGACCCAGTACTTC. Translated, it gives CASRTTQETQYF.

The CDR3 DNA sequence: TGTGCCACCAGCAGACTACAGGGAAATAGGAACACCATATATTTT. Translated: CATSRLQGNRNTIYF. V usage is TRBV15 and J usage is TRBJ1-3; the D gene is possibly TRBD1 (6 bases). V dropped 2 bases and J dropped 7 bases, with 15 bases sitting between them. Per the germline V gene, CDR1 is LNHNV and CDR2 is YYDKDF (reference sequence). The CDR3 totals 15 residues.

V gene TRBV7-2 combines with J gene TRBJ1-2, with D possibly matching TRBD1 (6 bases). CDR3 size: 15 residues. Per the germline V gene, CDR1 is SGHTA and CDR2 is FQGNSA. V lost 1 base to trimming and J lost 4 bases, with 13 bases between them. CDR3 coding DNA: TGTGCCAGCAGCTTAGAGCGGGGGGCGGGCTATGGCTACACCTTC. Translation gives CASSLERGAGYGYTF.

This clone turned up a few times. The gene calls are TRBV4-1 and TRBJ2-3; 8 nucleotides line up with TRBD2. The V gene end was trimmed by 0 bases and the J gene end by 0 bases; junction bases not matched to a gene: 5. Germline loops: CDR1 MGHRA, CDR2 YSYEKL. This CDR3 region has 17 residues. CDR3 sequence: CASSQDHSGASTDTQYF. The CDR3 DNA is TGCGCCAGCAGCCAAGATCATAGCGGGGCTAGCACAGATACGCAGTATTTT.

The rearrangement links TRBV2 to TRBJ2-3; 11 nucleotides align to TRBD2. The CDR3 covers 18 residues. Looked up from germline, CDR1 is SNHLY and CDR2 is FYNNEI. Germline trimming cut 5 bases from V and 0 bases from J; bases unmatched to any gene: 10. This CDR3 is CASSKPGLAASSTDTQYF. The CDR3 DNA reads TGTGCCAGCAGTAAGCCGGGACTAGCGGCCTCTAGCACAGATACGCAGTATTTT.

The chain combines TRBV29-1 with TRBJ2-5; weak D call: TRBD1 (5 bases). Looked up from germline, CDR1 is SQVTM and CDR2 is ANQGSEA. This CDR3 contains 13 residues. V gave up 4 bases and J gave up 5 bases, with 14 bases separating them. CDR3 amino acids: CSVAGKGMETQYF. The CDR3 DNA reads TGCAGCGTTGCAGGGAAGGGGATGGAGACCCAGTACTTC.

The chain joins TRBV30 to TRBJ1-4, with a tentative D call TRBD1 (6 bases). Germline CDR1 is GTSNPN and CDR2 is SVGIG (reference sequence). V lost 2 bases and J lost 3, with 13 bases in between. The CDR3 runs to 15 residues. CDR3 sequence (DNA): TGTGCCTGGAGTCAATTAGGGGGTGCTAATGAAAAACTGTTTTTT. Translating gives CAWSQLGGANEKLFF.

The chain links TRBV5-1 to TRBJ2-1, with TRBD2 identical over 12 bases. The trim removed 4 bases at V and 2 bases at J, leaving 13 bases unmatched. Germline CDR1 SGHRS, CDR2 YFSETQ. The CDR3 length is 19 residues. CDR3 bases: TGCGCCAGCAGCCCCATTCGCTCTAGCGGGAGGGCTGCCTACAATGAGCAGTTCTTC. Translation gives CASSPIRSSGRAAYNEQFF.

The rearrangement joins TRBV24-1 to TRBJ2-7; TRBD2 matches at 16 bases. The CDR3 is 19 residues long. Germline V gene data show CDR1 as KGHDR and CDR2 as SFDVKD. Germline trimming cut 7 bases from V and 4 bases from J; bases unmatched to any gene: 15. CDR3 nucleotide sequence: TGTGCCACCAGGCCTACCGGGACTAGCGGGAGGGCCTGTGAGTACGAGCAGTACGTC. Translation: CATRPTGTSGRACEYEQYV.

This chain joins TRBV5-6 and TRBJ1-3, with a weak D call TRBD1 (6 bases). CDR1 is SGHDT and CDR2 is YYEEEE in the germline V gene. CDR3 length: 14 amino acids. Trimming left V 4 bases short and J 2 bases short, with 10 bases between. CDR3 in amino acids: CASSQAGAGNTIYF. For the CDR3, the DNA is TGTGCCAGCAGCCAGGCAGGGGCTGGAAACACCATATATTTT.

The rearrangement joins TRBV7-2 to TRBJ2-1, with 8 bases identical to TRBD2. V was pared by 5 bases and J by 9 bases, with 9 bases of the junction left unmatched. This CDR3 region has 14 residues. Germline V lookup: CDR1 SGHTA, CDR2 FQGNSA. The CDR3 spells CASSPAAGGAEQFF. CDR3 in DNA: TGTGCCAGCAGCCCCGCGGCGGGAGGTGCTGAGCAGTTCTTC. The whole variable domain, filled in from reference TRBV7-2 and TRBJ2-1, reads GAGVSQSPSNKVTEKGKDVELRCDPISGHTALYWYRQSLGQGLEFLIYFQGNSAPDKSGLPSDRFSAERTGGSVSTLTIQRTQQEDSAVYLCASSPAAGGAEQFFGPGTRLTVL.

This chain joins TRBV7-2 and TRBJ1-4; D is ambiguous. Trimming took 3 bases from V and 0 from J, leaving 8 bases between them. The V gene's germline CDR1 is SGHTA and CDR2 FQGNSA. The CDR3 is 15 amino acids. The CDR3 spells CASSFSGTTNEKLFF. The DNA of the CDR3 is TGTGCCAGCAGCTTCTCGGGGACAACTAATGAAAAACTGTTTTTT.

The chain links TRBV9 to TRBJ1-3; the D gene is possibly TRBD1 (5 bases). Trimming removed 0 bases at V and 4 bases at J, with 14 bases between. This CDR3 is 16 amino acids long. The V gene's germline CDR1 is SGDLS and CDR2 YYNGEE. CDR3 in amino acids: CASSVDGGSRGNTIYF. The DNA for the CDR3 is TGTGCCAGCAGCGTAGATGGGGGGTCGAGGGGAAACACCATATATTTT.

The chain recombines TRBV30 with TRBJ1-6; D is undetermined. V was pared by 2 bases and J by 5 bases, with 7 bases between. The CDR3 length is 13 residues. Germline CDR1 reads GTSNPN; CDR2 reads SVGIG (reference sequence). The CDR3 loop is CAWSTGDNSPLHF. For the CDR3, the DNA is TGTGCCTGGAGTACCGGGGATAATTCACCCCTCCACTTT. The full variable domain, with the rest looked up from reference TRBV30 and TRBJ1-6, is SQTIHQWPATLVQPVGSPLSLECTVEGTSNPNLYWYRQAAGRGLQLLFYSVGIGQISSEVPQNLSASRPQDRQFILSSKKLLLSDSGFYLCAWSTGDNSPLHFGNGTRLTVT.

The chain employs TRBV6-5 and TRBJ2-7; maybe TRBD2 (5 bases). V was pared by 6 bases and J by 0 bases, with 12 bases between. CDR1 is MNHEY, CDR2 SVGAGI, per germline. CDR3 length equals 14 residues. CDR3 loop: CASRARRSSYEQYV. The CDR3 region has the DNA TGTGCCAGCAGGGCACGGAGGAGCTCCTACGAGCAGTACGTC.

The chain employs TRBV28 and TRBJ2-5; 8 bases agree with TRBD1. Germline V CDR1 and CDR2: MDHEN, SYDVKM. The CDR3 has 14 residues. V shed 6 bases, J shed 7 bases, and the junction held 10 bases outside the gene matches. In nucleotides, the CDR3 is TGTGCCAGCAGCCCTGGACAGGGTGTCGTGACCCAGTACTTC. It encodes CASSPGQGVVTQYF.

The CDR3 coding sequence is TGTGCCAGCAGCGCCTACAGGGCGGATTCTGAAAAACTGTTTTTT. It is translated as CASSAYRADSEKLFF. The chain is built from TRBV5-5 and TRBJ1-4; D may be TRBD1 (6 bases). Germline lookup yields CDR1 SGHKS and CDR2 YYEKEE (reference sequence). V was clipped by 4 bases and J by 7 bases, with 17 bases between them. The CDR3 runs 15 residues.

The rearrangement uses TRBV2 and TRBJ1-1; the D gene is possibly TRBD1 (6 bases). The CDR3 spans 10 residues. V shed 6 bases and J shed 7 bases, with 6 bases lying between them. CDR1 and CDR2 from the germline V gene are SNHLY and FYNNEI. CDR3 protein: CASRTGEAFF. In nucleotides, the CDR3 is TGTGCCAGCAGGACAGGTGAAGCTTTCTTT.

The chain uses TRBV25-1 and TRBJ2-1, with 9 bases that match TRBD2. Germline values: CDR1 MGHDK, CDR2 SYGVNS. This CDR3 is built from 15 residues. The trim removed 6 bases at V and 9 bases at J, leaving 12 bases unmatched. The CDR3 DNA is TGTGCCAGCAGGGGCGGGGGGGGTAGATCGGGTGAGCAGTTCTTC. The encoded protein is CASRGGGGRSGEQFF.

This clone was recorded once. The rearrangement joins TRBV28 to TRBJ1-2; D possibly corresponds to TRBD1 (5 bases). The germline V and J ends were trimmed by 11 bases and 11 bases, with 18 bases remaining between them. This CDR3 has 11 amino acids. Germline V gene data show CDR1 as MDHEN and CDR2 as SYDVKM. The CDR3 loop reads CAGGSTRGYTF. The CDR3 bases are TGTGCCGGGGGTTCGACGCGGGGTTACACCTTC.

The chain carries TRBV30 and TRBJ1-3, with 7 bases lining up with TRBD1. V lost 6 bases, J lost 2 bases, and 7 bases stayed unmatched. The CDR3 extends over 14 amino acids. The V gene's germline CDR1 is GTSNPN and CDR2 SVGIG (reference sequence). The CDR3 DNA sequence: TGTGCCTGTTCCACCACAGGGGCTGGAAACACCATATATTTT. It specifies CACSTTGAGNTIYF.